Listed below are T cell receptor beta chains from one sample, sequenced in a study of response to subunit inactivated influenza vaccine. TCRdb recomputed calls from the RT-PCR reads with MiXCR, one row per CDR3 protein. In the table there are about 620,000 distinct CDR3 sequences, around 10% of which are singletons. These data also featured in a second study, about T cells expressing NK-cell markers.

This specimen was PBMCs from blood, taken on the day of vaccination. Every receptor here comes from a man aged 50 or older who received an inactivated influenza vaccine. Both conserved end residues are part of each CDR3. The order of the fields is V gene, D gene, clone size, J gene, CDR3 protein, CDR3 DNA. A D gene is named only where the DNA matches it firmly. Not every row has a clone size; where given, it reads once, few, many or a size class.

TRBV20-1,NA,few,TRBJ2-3,CSARKLWFGGQYF,TGCAGTGCTCGGAAACTATGGTTCGGTGGGCAGTATTTT
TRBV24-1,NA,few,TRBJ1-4,CATPRYEVVATNEKLFF,TGTGCCACCCCAAGATACGAGGTAGTTGCAACTAATGAAAAACTGTTTTTT
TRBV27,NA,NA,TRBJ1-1,CASIGGRNTEAFF,TGTGCCAGCATCGGGGGGCGGAACACTGAAGCTTTCTTT
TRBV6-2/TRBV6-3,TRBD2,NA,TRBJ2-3,CASSYTTSGGVLDTQYF,TGTGCCAGCAGTTACACGACTAGCGGGGGGGTGTTGGATACGCAGTATTTT
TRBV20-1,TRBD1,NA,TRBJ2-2,CSAALGTGAGELFF,TGCAGTGCGGCCCTTGGGACAGGGGCCGGGGAGCTGTTTTTT
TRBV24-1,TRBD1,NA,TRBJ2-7,CATSDTDRAYEQYF,TGTGCCACCAGTGACACTGACAGGGCTTACGAGCAGTACTTC
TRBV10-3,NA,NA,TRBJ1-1,CAISDRVGNTEAFF,TGTGCCATCAGTGACAGGGTGGGGAACACTGAAGCTTTCTTT
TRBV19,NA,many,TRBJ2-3,CASSILSLQGDTQYF,TGTGCCAGTAGTATACTGAGTCTACAAGGAGATACGCAGTATTTT
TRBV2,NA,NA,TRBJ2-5,CASSVARPDETQYF,TGTGCCAGCAGTGTGGCTAGGCCGGACGAGACCCAGTACTTC
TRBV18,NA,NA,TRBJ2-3,CASSPEAGTATTQYF,TGTGCCAGCTCACCCGAGGCGGGAACCGCAACAACGCAGTATTTT
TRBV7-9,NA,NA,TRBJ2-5,CASSLGIQPRMETQYF,TGTGCCAGCAGCTTAGGAATACAACCGCGAATGGAGACCCAGTACTTC
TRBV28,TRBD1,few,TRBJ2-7,CASTIGDRVQQYF,TGTGCCAGCACCATCGGGGACAGGGTACAGCAGTACTTC
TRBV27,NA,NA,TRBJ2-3,CASRPTPGWGLTDTQYF,TGTGCCAGCAGACCGACGCCCGGGTGGGGCTTGACAGATACGCAGTATTTT
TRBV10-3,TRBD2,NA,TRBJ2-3,CAISLSTSGSVADTQYF,TGTGCCATCAGTTTATCGACTAGCGGGAGTGTTGCAGATACGCAGTATTTT
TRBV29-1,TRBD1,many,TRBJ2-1,CSAGDRTTSYNEQFF,TGCAGCGCCGGGGACAGAACCACCTCCTACAATGAGCAGTTCTTC
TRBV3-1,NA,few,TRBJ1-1,CASSRARRGTEAFF,TGTGCCAGCAGCCGGGCTCGGAGGGGCACTGAAGCTTTCTTT